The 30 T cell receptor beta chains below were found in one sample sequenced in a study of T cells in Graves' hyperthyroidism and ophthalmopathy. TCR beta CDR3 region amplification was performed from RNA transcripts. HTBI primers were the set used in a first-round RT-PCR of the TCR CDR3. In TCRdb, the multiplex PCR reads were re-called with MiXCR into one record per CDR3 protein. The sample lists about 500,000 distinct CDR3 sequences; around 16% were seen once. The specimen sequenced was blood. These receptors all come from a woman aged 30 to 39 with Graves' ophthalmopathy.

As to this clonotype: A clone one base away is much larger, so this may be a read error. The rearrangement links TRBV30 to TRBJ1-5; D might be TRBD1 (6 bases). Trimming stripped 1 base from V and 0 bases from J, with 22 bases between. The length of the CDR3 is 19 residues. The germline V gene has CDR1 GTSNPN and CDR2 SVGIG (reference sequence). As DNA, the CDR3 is TGTGCCTGGAGTGCAAGCTTCACACCCCACAGGGATAGCAATCAGCCCCAGCATTTT. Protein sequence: CAWSASFTPHRDSNQPQHF.

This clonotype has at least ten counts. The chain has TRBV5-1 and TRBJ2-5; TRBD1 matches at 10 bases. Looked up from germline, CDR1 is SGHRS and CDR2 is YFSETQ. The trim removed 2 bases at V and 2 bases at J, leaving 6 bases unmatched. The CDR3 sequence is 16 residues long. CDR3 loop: CASSLGQGGPQETQYF. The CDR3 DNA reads TGCGCCAGCAGCTTAGGACAGGGGGGCCCGCAAGAGACCCAGTACTTC. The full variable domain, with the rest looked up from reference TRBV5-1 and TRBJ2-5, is KAGVTQTPRYLIKTRGQQVTLSCSPISGHRSVSWYQQTPGQGLQFLFEYFSETQRNKGNFPGRFSGRQFSNSRSEMNVSTLELGDSALYLCASSLGQGGPQETQYFGPGTRLLVL.

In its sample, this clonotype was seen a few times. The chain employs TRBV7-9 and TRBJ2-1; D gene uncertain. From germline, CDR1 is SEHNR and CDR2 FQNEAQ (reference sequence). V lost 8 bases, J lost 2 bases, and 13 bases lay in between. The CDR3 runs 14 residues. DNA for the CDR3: TGTGCCAGCTCCCCCGACCAGCCCTACAATGAGCAGTTCTTC. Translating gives CASSPDQPYNEQFF.

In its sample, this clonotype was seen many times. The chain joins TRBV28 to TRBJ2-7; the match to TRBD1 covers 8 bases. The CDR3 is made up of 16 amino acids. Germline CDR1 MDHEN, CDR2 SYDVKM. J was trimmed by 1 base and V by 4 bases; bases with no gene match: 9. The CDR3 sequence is CASSWGQAKGSYEQYF. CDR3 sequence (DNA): TGTGCCAGCAGTTGGGGACAGGCAAAGGGTTCCTACGAGCAGTACTTC.

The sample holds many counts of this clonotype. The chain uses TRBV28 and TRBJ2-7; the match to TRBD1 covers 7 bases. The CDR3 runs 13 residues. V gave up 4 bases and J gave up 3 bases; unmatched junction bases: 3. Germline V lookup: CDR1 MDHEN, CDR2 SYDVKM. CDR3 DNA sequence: TGTGCCAGCAGTTCGGGACAGATCTACGAGCAGTACTTC. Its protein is CASSSGQIYEQYF.

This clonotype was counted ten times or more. The CDR3 DNA is TGCAGTGCTAGCCGAGCGGGAGGGCCAGGAGAGCAGTACTTC. The encoded protein is CSASRAGGPGEQYF. This rearrangement joins TRBV20-1 to TRBJ2-7; 10 nucleotides agree with TRBD2. CDR3 length: 14 amino acids. Losses at the gene ends were 3 bases for V and 7 bases for J; bases not matched to a gene: 9. Germline CDR1 reads DFQATT; CDR2 reads SNEGSKA (reference sequence).

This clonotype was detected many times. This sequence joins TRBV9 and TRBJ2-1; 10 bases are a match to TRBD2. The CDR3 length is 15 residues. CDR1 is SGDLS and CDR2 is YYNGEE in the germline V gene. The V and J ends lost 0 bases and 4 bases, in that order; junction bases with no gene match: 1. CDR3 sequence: CASSVASGGYNEQFF. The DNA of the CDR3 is TGTGCCAGCAGCGTAGCTAGCGGGGGATACAATGAGCAGTTCTTC.

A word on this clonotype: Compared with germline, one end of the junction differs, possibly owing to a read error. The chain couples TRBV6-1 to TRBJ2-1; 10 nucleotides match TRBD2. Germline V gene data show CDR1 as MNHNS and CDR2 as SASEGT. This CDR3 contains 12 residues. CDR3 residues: CASSRLAGERFF. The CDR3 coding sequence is TGTGCCAGCAGCCGCCTAGCGGGAGAGCGGTTCTTC.

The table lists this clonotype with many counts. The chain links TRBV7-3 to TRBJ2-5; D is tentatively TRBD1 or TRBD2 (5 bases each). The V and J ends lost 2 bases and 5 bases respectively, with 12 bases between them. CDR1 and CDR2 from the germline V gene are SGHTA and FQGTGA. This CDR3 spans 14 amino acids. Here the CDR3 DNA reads TGTGCCAGCAGCTTATCCGGGGCCGAGGAGACCCAGTACTTC. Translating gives CASSLSGAEETQYF.

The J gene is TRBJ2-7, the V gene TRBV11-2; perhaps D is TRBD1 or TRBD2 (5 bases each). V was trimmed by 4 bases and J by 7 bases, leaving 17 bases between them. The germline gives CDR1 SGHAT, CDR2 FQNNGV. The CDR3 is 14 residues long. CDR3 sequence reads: CASSSPRERGEQYF. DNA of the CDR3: TGTGCCAGCAGCTCCCCCAGGGAACGGGGAGAGCAGTACTTC. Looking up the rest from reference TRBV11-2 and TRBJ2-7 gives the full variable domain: EAGVAQSPRYKIIEKRQSVAFWCNPISGHATLYWYQQILGQGPKLLIQFQNNGVVDDSQLPKDRFSAERLKGVDSTLKIQPAKLEDSAVYLCASSSPRERGEQYFGPGTRLTVT.

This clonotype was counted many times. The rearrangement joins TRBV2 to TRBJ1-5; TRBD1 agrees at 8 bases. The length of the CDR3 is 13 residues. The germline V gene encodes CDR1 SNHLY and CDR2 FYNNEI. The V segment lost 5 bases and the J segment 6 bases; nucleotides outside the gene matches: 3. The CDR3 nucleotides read TGTGCCAGCAGTTGGGACAGGTTTCAGCCCCAGCATTTT. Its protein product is CASSWDRFQPQHF.

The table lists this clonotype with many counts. CDR3: CASITGLAGFEQFF. CDR3 DNA: TGTGCCAGCATAACCGGACTAGCGGGATTTGAGCAGTTCTTC. This sequence joins TRBV2 and TRBJ2-1; 12 bases are a match to TRBD2. V lost 7 bases and J lost 9; bases outside the gene matches: 7. Looked up from germline, CDR1 is SNHLY and CDR2 is FYNNEI. The CDR3 contains 14 residues. Supplemented by reference TRBV2 and TRBJ2-1, the full variable domain reads EPEVTQTPSHQVTQMGQEVILRCVPISNHLYFYWYRQILGQKVEFLVSFYNNEISEKSEIFDDQFSVERPDGSNFTLKIRSTKLEDSAMYFCASITGLAGFEQFFGPGTRLTVL.

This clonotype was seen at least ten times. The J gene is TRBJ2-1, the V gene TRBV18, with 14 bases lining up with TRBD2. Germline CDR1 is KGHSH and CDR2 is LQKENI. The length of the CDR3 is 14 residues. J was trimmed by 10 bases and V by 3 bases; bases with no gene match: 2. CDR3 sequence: CASSPGLAGVEQFF. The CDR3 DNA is TGTGCCAGCTCACCGGGACTAGCGGGAGTAGAGCAGTTCTTC.

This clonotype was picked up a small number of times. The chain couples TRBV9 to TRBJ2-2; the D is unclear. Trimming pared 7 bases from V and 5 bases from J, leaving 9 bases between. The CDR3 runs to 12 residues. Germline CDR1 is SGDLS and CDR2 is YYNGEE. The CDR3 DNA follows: TGTGCCAGCCAGTTTGGGACCGGGGAGCTGTTTTTT. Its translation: CASQFGTGELFF.

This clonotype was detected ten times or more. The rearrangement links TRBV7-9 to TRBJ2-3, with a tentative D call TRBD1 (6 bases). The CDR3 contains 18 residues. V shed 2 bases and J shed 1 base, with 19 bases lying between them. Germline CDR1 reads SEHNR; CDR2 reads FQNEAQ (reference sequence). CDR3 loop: CASSLSSGAPPRTDTQYF. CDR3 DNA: TGTGCCAGCAGCTTAAGTTCAGGGGCCCCCCCCCGCACAGATACGCAGTATTTT.

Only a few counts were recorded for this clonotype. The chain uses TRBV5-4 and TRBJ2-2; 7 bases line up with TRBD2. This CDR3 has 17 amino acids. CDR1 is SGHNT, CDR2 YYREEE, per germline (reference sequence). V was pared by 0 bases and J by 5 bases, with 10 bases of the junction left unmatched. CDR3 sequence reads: CASSLAIRGGRTGELFF. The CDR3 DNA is TGTGCCAGCAGCTTGGCAATTAGGGGCGGGAGAACCGGGGAGCTGTTTTTT.

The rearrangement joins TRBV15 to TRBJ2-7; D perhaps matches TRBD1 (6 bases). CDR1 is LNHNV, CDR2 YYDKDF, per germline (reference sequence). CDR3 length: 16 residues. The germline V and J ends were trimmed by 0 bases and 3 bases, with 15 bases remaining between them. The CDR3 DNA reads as TGTGCCACCAGCAGAGATCCGGGGACAACTCTCTACGAGCAGTACTTC. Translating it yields CATSRDPGTTLYEQYF.

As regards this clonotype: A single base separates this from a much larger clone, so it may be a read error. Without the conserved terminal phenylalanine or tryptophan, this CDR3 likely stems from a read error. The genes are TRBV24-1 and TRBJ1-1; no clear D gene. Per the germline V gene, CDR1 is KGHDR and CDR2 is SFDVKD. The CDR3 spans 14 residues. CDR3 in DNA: TGTGCCACCAGTGATTCGTTCCGGAACGCTGAAGCTTTCCTT. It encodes CATSDSFRNAEAFL.

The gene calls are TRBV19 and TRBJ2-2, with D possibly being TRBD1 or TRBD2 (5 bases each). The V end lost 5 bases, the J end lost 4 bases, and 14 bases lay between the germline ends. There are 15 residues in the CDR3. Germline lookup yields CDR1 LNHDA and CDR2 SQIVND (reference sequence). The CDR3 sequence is CASSLEGRSTGELFF. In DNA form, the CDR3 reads TGTGCCAGTAGTCTTGAGGGGCGCAGCACCGGGGAGCTGTTTTTT.

CDR3 DNA sequence: TGTGCCAGCAGCGATACCCGGCGCTCGTCGGACGAGCAGTACTTC. Its protein product is CASSDTRRSSDEQYF. The rearrangement uses TRBV7-9 and TRBJ2-7; D is undetermined. V was pared by 5 bases and J by 5 bases, with 19 bases between. The CDR3 is 15 residues long. Germline V CDR1 and CDR2: SEHNR, FQNEAQ (reference sequence).

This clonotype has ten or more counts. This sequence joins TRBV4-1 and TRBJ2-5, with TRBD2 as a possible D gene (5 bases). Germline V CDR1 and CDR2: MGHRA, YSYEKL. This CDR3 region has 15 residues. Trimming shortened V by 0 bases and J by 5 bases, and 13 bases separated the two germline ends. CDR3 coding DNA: TGCGCCAGCAGCCAAGATGAGCCTCGAGGGGAGACCCAGTACTTC. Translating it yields CASSQDEPRGETQYF.

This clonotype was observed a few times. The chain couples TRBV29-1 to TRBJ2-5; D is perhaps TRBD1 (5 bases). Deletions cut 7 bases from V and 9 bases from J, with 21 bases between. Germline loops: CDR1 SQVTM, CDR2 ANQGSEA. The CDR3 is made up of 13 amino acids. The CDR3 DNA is TGCAGCGCCGAAGGGGCAGGCCCAAGGGCCCAGTACTTC. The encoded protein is CSAEGAGPRAQYF.

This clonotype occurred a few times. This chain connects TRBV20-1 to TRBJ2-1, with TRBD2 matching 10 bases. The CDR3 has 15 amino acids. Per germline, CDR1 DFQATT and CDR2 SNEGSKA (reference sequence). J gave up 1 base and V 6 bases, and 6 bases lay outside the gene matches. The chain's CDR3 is CSAASGSLSYNEQFF. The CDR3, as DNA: TGCAGTGCGGCTAGCGGGAGTCTGTCCTACAATGAGCAGTTCTTC.

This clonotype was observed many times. The DNA of the CDR3 is TGCAGTGCTAGGCGGATTCCAATTGGACTAATGAGGGGAGATGAGCAGTTCTTC. Encoded protein: CSARRIPIGLMRGDEQFF. The chain carries TRBV20-1 and TRBJ2-1; the D gene is possibly TRBD2 (6 bases). The germline CDR1 and CDR2 sequences are DFQATT and SNEGSKA (reference sequence). The V end was cut by 3 bases, the J end by 8 bases, with 29 bases between. The CDR3 is made up of 18 amino acids.

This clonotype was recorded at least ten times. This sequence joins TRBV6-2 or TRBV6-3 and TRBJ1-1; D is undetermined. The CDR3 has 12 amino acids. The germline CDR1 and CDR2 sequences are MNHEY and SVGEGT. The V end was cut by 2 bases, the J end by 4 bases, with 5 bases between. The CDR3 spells CASSYRSTEAFF. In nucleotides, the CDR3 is TGTGCCAGCAGTTACAGGAGCACTGAAGCTTTCTTT.

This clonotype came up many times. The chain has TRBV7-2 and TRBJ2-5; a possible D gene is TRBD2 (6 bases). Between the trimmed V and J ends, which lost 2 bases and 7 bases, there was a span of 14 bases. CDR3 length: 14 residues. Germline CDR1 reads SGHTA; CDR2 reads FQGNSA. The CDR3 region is CASSLTSLGGTQYF. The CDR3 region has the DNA TGTGCCAGCAGCTTAACTAGCCTGGGCGGGACCCAGTACTTC. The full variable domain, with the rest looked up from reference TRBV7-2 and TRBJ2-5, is GAGVSQSPSNKVTEKGKDVELRCDPISGHTALYWYRQSLGQGLEFLIYFQGNSAPDKSGLPSDRFSAERTGGSVSTLTIQRTQQEDSAVYLCASSLTSLGGTQYFGPGTRLLVL.

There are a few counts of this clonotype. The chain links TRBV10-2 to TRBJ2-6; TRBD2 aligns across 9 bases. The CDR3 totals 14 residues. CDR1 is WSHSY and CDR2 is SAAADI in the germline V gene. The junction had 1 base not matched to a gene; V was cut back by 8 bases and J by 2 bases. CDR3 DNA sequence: TGCGCCAGCCGACTAGCGGCTGGGGCCAACGTCCTGACTTTC. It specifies CASRLAAGANVLTF.

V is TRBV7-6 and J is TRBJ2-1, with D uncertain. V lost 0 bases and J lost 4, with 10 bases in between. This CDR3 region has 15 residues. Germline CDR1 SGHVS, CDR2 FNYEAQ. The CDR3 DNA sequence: TGTGCCAGCAGCTTAGCGGTACTACCTTACAATGAGCAGTTCTTC. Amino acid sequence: CASSLAVLPYNEQFF. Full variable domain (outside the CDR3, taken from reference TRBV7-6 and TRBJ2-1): GAGVSQSPRYKVTKRGQDVALRCDPISGHVSLYWYRQALGQGPEFLTYFNYEAQQDKSGLPNDRFSAERPEGSISTLTIQRTEQRDSAMYRCASSLAVLPYNEQFFGPGTRLTVL.

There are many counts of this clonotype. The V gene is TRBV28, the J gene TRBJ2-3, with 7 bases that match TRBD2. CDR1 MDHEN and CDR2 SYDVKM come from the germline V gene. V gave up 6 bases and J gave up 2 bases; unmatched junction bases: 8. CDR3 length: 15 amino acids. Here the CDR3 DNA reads TGTGCCAGCAGAGTGTCTAGCGGATACACAGATACGCAGTATTTT. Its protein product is CASRVSSGYTDTQYF.

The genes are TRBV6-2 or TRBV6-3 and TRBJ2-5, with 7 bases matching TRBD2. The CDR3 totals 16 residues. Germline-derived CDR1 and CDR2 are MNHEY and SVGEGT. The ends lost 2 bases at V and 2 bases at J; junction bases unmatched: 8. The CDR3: CASSYPRSGLQETQYF. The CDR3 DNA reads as TGTGCCAGCAGTTACCCCAGATCGGGACTACAAGAGACCCAGTACTTC.